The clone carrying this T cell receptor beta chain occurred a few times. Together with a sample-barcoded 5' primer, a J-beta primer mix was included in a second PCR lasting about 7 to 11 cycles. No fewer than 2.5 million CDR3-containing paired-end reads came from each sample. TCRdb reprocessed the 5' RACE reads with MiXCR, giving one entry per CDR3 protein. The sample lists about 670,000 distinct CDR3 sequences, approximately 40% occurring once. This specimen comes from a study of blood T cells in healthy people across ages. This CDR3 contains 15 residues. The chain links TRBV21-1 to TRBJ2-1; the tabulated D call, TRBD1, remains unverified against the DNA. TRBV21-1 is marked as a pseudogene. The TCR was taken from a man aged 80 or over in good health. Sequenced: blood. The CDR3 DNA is TGTGCCAGCAGCACCGGACAGGGAACTCACAATGAGCAGTTCTTC. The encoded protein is CASSTGQGTHNEQFF.